Below, 14 T cell receptor beta chains from the same sample are listed, as sequenced in a study of CD8+CD57+ T cells in acquired aplastic anemia. Researchers used genomic DNA as the template to profile TCR beta VDJ and CDR3. Via MiXCR, TCRdb re-called the reads, giving one row per CDR3 protein. The profile shows about 180,000 distinct CDR3 sequences, about half of them singletons. The sample comprised sorted CD4+, CD8+, or CD8+CD57+ T cells (not recorded which) from PBMCs. These receptors originate from a human donor in good health.

V usage is TRBV4-2 and J usage is TRBJ2-5; D remains unclear. V dropped 0 bases and J dropped 4 bases, with 6 bases sitting between them. The germline V gene encodes CDR1 LGHNA and CDR2 YNFKEQ. The CDR3 spans 13 residues. Here the CDR3 DNA reads TGTGCCAGCAGCCAAGATACGGGAGAGACCCAGTACTTC. The encoded protein is CASSQDTGETQYF.

There are many counts of this clonotype. The chain uses TRBV12-3 or TRBV12-4 and TRBJ1-5; the D gene is possibly TRBD1 (6 bases). CDR3 length equals 15 residues. V was cut by 2 bases and J by 6 bases, with 14 bases left in between. The CDR3: CASSLRQGQAQPQHF. The CDR3 coding sequence is TGTGCCAGCAGTTTAAGGCAGGGGCAGGCTCAGCCCCAGCATTTT.

V is TRBV20-1 and J is TRBJ2-7; D could derive from TRBD1 or TRBD2 (5 bases each). CDR1 and CDR2 from the germline V gene are DFQATT and SNEGSKA (reference sequence). V was cut by 6 bases and J by 2 bases, with 14 bases left in between. The CDR3 is made up of 13 amino acids. The CDR3 spells CSAHGTHTYEQYF. CDR3 DNA sequence: TGCAGTGCCCACGGGACGCATACCTACGAGCAGTACTTC.

The V call is TRBV24-1, the J call TRBJ2-3, with D tentatively TRBD1 (5 bases). Germline assignment: CDR1 KGHDR and CDR2 SFDVKD. The CDR3 covers 12 residues. Trimming took 7 bases from V and 6 from J, leaving 10 bases between them. The CDR3 nucleotides read TGTGCCACCAGCGGCCCAGGGGATACGCAGTATTTT. It codes for CATSGPGDTQYF.

In this sample, this clonotype turned up many times. This sequence joins TRBV6-4 and TRBJ2-3; D possibly corresponds to TRBD1 (5 bases). The V and J ends lost 6 bases and 5 bases respectively, with 6 bases between them. Germline lookup yields CDR1 MRHNA and CDR2 SNTAGT. The CDR3 length is 11 residues. For the CDR3, the DNA is TGTGCCAGCAGAACAGGAGATACGCAGTATTTT. This translates into CASRTGDTQYF.

J is TRBJ1-1 and V is TRBV29-1, with 9 positions matching TRBD1. The CDR3 length is 14 residues. The V segment lost 6 bases and the J segment 4 bases; nucleotides outside the gene matches: 9. The germline V gene has CDR1 SQVTM and CDR2 ANQGSEA. The CDR3 spells CSVKKQGAGTEAFF. CDR3 DNA: TGCAGCGTCAAAAAACAGGGGGCTGGCACTGAAGCTTTCTTT.

This clonotype has at least ten counts. The chain is built from TRBV29-1 and TRBJ2-3; possibly TRBD2 for D (7 bases). This CDR3 comprises 16 residues. CDR1 is SQVTM and CDR2 is ANQGSEA in the germline V gene. The ends were cut back, 4 bases at V and 5 bases at J, with 22 bases in the middle. In DNA, the CDR3 is TGCAGCGTTGGTCGAGGGGGAGGGCCCAGGGTAGATACGCAGTATTTT. Its translation is CSVGRGGGPRVDTQYF.

On this clonotype itself: The conserved final phenylalanine or tryptophan is absent from the CDR3, which likely points to a read error. The chain links TRBV20-1 to TRBJ1-1, with a weak D call TRBD1 (6 bases). Germline loops: CDR1 DFQATT, CDR2 SNEGSKA (reference sequence). The CDR3 contains 13 residues. CDR3 sequence: CSARGTTNTEAFS. CDR3 coding DNA: TGCAGTGCTAGGGGGACAACGAACACCGAAGCTTTCTCT.

This clonotype appeared many times. The chain joins TRBV7-2 to TRBJ2-7; D is uncertain. The CDR3 runs to 12 residues. From germline, CDR1 is SGHTA and CDR2 FQGNSA. V lost 3 bases to trimming and J lost 6 bases, with 9 bases between them. This CDR3 reads CASSFHRREQYF. The CDR3 DNA reads TGTGCCAGCAGCTTCCACCGGCGCGAGCAGTACTTC. Based on the CDR3 plus reference TRBV7-2 and TRBJ2-7, the full variable domain is GAGVSQSPSNKVTEKGKDVELRCDPISGHTALYWYRQSLGQGLEFLIYFQGNSAPDKSGLPSDRFSAERTGGSVSTLTIQRTQQEDSAVYLCASSFHRREQYFGPGTRLTVT.

The chain employs TRBV24-1 and TRBJ2-5; D could derive from TRBD1 or TRBD2 (5 bases each). In germline, CDR1 is KGHDR, CDR2 SFDVKD. Trimming took 5 bases from V and 7 from J, leaving 10 bases between them. CDR3 length: 12 amino acids. CDR3 nucleotide sequence: TGTGCCACCAGTGCAGGGAGAGGGACCCAGTACTTC. Translation: CATSAGRGTQYF.

There are a few counts of this clonotype. This chain joins TRBV2 and TRBJ2-5; 12 bases align to TRBD2. V was pared by 6 bases and J by 4 bases, with 6 bases of the junction left unmatched. In germline, CDR1 is SNHLY, CDR2 FYNNEI. This CDR3 spans 15 amino acids. In DNA form, the CDR3 reads TGTGCCAGCAGGCCTCTAGCGGGGGGGCTAGAGACCCAGTACTTC. Its translation: CASRPLAGGLETQYF. Full variable domain (outside the CDR3, taken from reference TRBV2 and TRBJ2-5): EPEVTQTPSHQVTQMGQEVILRCVPISNHLYFYWYRQILGQKVEFLVSFYNNEISEKSEIFDDQFSVERPDGSNFTLKIRSTKLEDSAMYFCASRPLAGGLETQYFGPGTRLLVL.

The chain carries TRBV5-1 and TRBJ1-6; tentative D call: TRBD1 (5 bases). V was clipped by 0 bases and J by 2 bases, with 9 bases between them. Germline loops: CDR1 SGHRS, CDR2 YFSETQ. There are 16 residues in the CDR3. The CDR3 here is CASSLVSGTYNSPLHF. The CDR3 DNA reads as TGCGCCAGCAGCTTGGTGTCAGGGACCTATAATTCACCCCTCCACTTT.

This chain uses TRBV15 with TRBJ2-7; D is unresolved. The V end was cut by 1 base, the J end by 0 bases, with 7 bases between. Germline-derived CDR1 and CDR2 are LNHNV and YYDKDF (reference sequence). CDR3 length: 14 amino acids. DNA of the CDR3: TGTGCCACCAGCAGAGGAGGCAGCTCCTACGAGCAGTACTTC. Translated: CATSRGGSSYEQYF.

The table lists this clonotype with a count of one. V gene TRBV20-1 combines with J gene TRBJ1-5, with a possible D match to TRBD1 (6 bases). With 0 bases removed from V and 10 bases from J, the gap between germline ends came to 16 bases. The CDR3 loop spans 14 amino acids. The germline CDR1 and CDR2 sequences are DFQATT and SNEGSKA (reference sequence). As DNA, the CDR3 is TGCAGTGCTAGAGAGGGACATCGGTTGGGACCCCAGCATTTT. Protein sequence: CSAREGHRLGPQHF.